The rows below give T cell receptor beta chains drawn from one sample of a study of T cells in localized non-small cell lung cancer. Data came from immunoSEQ multiplex PCR; TCRdb stores just in-frame clones and leaves some out. Among 35,000 or so clones listed, approximately 88% were seen once. This specimen consisted of peripheral blood, obtained before any cancer treatment. The receptors were sampled from a woman aged 40-69 years with stage I lung adenocarcinoma. The CDR3 runs from the conserved cysteine through the conserved F or W. A D gene is named only where the DNA matches it firmly. Rows give clone size only sometimes, using once, few, many, or a class for an expanded clone.

J,size,V,D,CDR3,DNA
TRBJ1-4,.,TRBV18,.,CASSPRFLATNEKLFF,TGTGCCAGCTCACCACGATTTCTAGCAACTAATGAAAAACTGTTTTTT
TRBJ1-2,.,TRBV28,TRBD1,CASSFFRGRNYGYTF,TGTGCCAGCAGTTTCTTCAGGGGGCGTAACTATGGCTACACCTTC
TRBJ1-1,.,TRBV11-2,.,CASSLGSGMNTEAFF,TGTGCCAGCAGCTTAGGGTCGGGGATGAACACTGAAGCTTTCTTT
TRBJ2-1,.,TRBV5-6,.,CASSLGRVNEQFF,TGTGCCAGCAGCTTGGGGAGGGTCAATGAGCAGTTCTTC
TRBJ2-1,.,TRBV7-8,TRBD1,CASSSGQGLGNEQFF,TGTGCCAGCAGCTCTGGACAGGGTCTGGGAAATGAGCAGTTCTTC
TRBJ1-5,.,TRBV7-2,.,CASSLAVQGGQPQHF,TGTGCCAGCAGCTTAGCCGTCCAGGGCGGCCAGCCCCAGCATTTT
TRBJ1-2,.,TRBV5-6,TRBD1,CASSPPGTAYGYTF,TGTGCCAGCAGCCCACCCGGGACAGCCTATGGCTACACCTTC
TRBJ1-1,.,TRBV7-2,.,CASSFRGEGEAFF,TGTGCCAGCAGCTTTCGGGGGGAGGGTGAAGCTTTCTTT
TRBJ1-1,.,TRBV21-1,.,CASSKAVQGARGTCSFF,TGTGCCAGCAGCAAAGCGGTACAGGGGGCAAGGGGTACATGTTCTTTCTTT
TRBJ1-5,.,TRBV4-2,.,CASSQEEGISNQPQHF,TGTGCCAGCAGCCAAGAGGAGGGTATCAGCAATCAGCCCCAGCATTTT
TRBJ1-6,.,TRBV27,TRBD1,CASSRWTGPGNNSPLHF,TGTGCCAGCAGTCGTTGGACAGGGCCCGGGAATAATTCACCCCTCCACTTT
TRBJ1-2,.,TRBV2,.,CASKNYGYTF,TGTGCCAGCAAGAACTATGGCTACACCTTC
TRBJ1-6,.,TRBV30,.,CAWSRIRAALHF,TGTGCCTGGAGTAGAATTAGGGCCGCCCTCCACTTT
TRBJ2-1,medium-sized,TRBV9,TRBD1,CASSVVRTGGRGEQFF,TGTGCCAGCAGCGTAGTCAGGACAGGGGGCAGAGGGGAGCAGTTCTTC
TRBJ2-3,.,TRBV7-9,TRBD2,CASRSSGDTQYF,TGTGCCAGCAGGTCTAGCGGGGATACGCAGTATTTT
TRBJ1-6,once,TRBV7-8,TRBD1,CASSLQGANSPLHF,TGTGCCAGCAGCCTACAGGGGGCGAATTCACCCCTCCACTTT
TRBJ2-7,.,TRBV12-5,TRBD1,CASGSSLGTGPPYEQYF,TGTGCTAGTGGTTCCTCCCTCGGGACAGGCCCCCCCTACGAGCAGTACTTC
TRBJ1-2,.,TRBV7-9,TRBD1,CASSLVVARGRDGYTF,TGTGCCAGCAGCTTAGTAGTGGCCAGGGGGCGGGATGGCTACACCTTC
TRBJ2-5,.,TRBV6-5,TRBD2,CASRQTGLAGETQYF,TGTGCCAGCAGACAAACGGGACTAGCCGGGGAGACCCAGTACTTC
TRBJ2-3,.,TRBV30,TRBD2,CAWSGAGGFTDTQYF,TGTGCCTGGAGTGGAGCGGGGGGGTTCACAGATACGCAGTATTTT
TRBJ1-2,.,TRBV5-4,.,CASSPKGGSSGYGYTF,TGTGCCAGCAGCCCCAAGGGGGGCAGTAGTGGGTATGGCTACACCTTC
TRBJ1-4,.,TRBV28,TRBD1,CASSMGTGFNEKLFF,TGTGCCAGCAGTATGGGGACAGGGTTTAATGAAAAACTGTTTTTT
TRBJ2-5,.,TRBV28,.,CASSPQTTGTQYF,TGTGCCAGCAGTCCACAAACTACGGGGACCCAGTACTTC
TRBJ1-2,.,TRBV11-3,TRBD1,CASSLGTGPIYGYTF,TGTGCCAGCAGCTTAGGGACAGGCCCTATCTATGGCTACACCTTC
TRBJ1-5,.,TRBV4-1,TRBD1,CASSPDRGLNQPQHF,TGCGCCAGCAGCCCGGACAGGGGGCTTAATCAGCCCCAGCATTTT
TRBJ1-1,.,TRBV7-2,.,CASSPGPENTEAFF,TGTGCCAGCAGCCCCGGGCCAGAGAACACTGAAGCTTTCTTT
TRBJ1-1,.,TRBV29-1,.,CSGDRMNTEAFF,TGCAGCGGTGACAGGATGAACACTGAAGCTTTCTTT
TRBJ1-1,.,TRBV28,TRBD1,CASTSPGGGNTEAFF,TGTGCCAGCACGAGCCCAGGGGGAGGAAACACTGAAGCTTTCTTT
TRBJ1-1,.,TRBV27,.,CASSSQGTGNTEAFF,TGTGCCAGCAGTTCTCAGGGGACGGGAAACACTGAAGCTTTCTTT
TRBJ1-4,.,TRBV6-6,.,CASSYSGGGGEKLFF,TGTGCCAGCAGTTACTCCGGAGGGGGGGGTGAAAAACTGTTTTTT
TRBJ2-4,.,TRBV28,.,CASSSLEGGKNIQYF,TGTGCCAGCAGTTCCCTGGAAGGGGGTAAAAACATTCAGTACTTC
TRBJ2-7,.,TRBV2,.,CASRDRGDEQYF,TGTGCCAGCAGAGACCGGGGAGACGAGCAGTACTTC
TRBJ1-3,.,TRBV27,.,CASSLAGKSGNTIYF,TGTGCCAGCAGTTTGGCGGGAAAATCCGGAAACACCATATATTTT
TRBJ2-1,.,TRBV11-2,.,CASSFVGQGYNEQFF,TGTGCCAGCAGCTTTGTGGGCCAGGGTTACAATGAGCAGTTCTTC
TRBJ2-2,.,TRBV7-3,.,CASSLGPSTGELFF,TGTGCCAGCAGCTTAGGACCTAGCACCGGGGAGCTGTTTTTT
TRBJ1-2,.,TRBV9,.,CASSAGPNYGYTF,TGTGCCAGCAGCGCCGGGCCAAACTATGGCTACACCTTC
TRBJ1-4,.,TRBV28,TRBD1,CASRTDRGSEKLFF,TGTGCCAGCAGAACGGACAGGGGAAGTGAAAAACTGTTTTTT
TRBJ2-7,.,TRBV2,TRBD1,CASSQGALEDEQYF,TGTGCCAGCAGTCAGGGGGCGCTTGAGGACGAGCAGTACTTC
TRBJ1-2,.,TRBV30,.,CAWSVQGGYTF,TGTGCCTGGAGTGTACAGGGTGGCTACACCTTC
TRBJ2-7,.,TRBV14,.,CASSQGGGLEQYF,TGTGCCAGCAGCCAAGGAGGTGGGCTCGAGCAGTACTTC
TRBJ2-3,.,TRBV28,TRBD2,CASSLTSGGGDTQYF,TGTGCCAGCAGCTTGACTAGCGGGGGTGGCGATACGCAGTATTTT
TRBJ1-2,.,TRBV27,TRBD1,CASRRPGTGGIYGYTF,TGTGCCAGCAGGCGACCCGGGACAGGGGGTATCTATGGCTACACCTTC
TRBJ2-7,.,TRBV23-1,.,CASSLQHHEQYF,TGCGCCAGCAGTCTCCAGCACCACGAGCAGTACTTC
TRBJ1-3,.,TRBV5-4,.,CASSLPGNTIYF,TGTGCCAGCAGCTTGCCGGGAAACACCATATATTTT
TRBJ2-2,.,TRBV10-3,TRBD2,CAISDSGGHGGELFF,TGTGCCATCAGTGACAGCGGGGGGCACGGCGGGGAGCTGTTTTTT
TRBJ2-3,.,TRBV5-1,.,CASSLAGTDTQYF,TGCGCCAGCAGCTTGGCCGGCACAGATACGCAGTATTTT
TRBJ1-6,.,TRBV5-1,TRBD1,CASSLLNDRETSYNSPLHF,TGCGCCAGCAGCTTGTTGAATGACAGGGAAACGTCCTATAATTCACCCCTCCACTTT
TRBJ1-3,few,TRBV30,.,CAFNRFDAGNTIYF,TGTGCCTTTAACAGGTTCGACGCTGGAAACACCATATATTTT
TRBJ1-1,few,TRBV5-6,.,CASSTGTLRETEAFF,TGTGCCAGCAGCACCGGGACTCTAAGGGAAACTGAAGCTTTCTTT
TRBJ2-7,.,TRBV28,TRBD1,CASSSFGTGTYEQYF,TGTGCCAGCAGTTCATTCGGGACAGGTACCTACGAGCAGTACTTC
TRBJ1-2,.,TRBV6-5,.,CASREDFYGYTF,TGTGCCAGCAGGGAGGACTTCTATGGCTACACCTTC
TRBJ2-3,.,TRBV7-8,TRBD2,CASSLYVTAGGPFVTDTQYF,TGTGCCAGCAGCTTATACGTGACAGCGGGGGGTCCCTTTGTCACAGATACGCAGTATTTT